This TCR beta chain was sequenced for a study of a mutant IDH1 vaccine in newly diagnosed glioma. Sample time point: week 23, last vaccination. In the vaccine, a single dose held 300 ug of the mutant IDH1 20-mer peptide, along with topical imiquimod. V lost 3 bases and J lost 0, with 12 bases in between. The CDR3 totals 16 residues. The V gene's germline CDR1 is SGHTA and CDR2 FQGNSA. Measured with immunoSEQ multiplex PCR; TCRdb has only the in-frame clones, and not every one. Among 25,000 to 30,000 clones listed, roughly 80% were seen once. Note on this clone: The antigen remains unidentified.

The receptor was derived from a woman aged 25-40 years with glioma. The J gene is TRBJ1-5, the V gene TRBV7-2, with unresolved D. Source: PBMCs, taken from a glioma patient whose treatment included an IDH1 peptide vaccine. The CDR3 is CASSFSLAPSNQPQHF. In DNA form, the CDR3 reads TGTGCCAGCAGCTTTTCTCTGGCTCCTAGCAATCAGCCCCAGCATTTT.